This T cell receptor beta chain was found in a study of blood T cell repertoires in COVID-19. Whole-study context: PBMCs, B-cell-depleted T cells, or T cells provided the cDNA or gDNA that made up the material.

V lost 7 bases to trimming and J lost 1 base, with 10 bases between them. The CDR3 has 13 residues. Per germline, CDR1 SGHTA and CDR2 FQGNSA. In the original workflow: Amplification of reference gene primers provided the estimated nucleated cell counts. Sequenced by immunoSEQ multiplex PCR; TCRdb stores in-frame clones only, minus some. Clone size and V and J calls were adopted from that table, with D and trimming inferred from the DNA. The table has about 60,000 clones, 75% to 80% seen once. This clone was counted a single time. This clonotype was sampled from a human donor in a cohort sampled during active COVID-19. Sequencing was performed on peripheral blood. This chain links TRBV7-2 with TRBJ1-2; a possible D gene is TRBD1 (5 bases). The CDR3 sequence is CASNYRGNYGYTF. CDR3 DNA: TGTGCCAGCAACTATAGGGGTAACTATGGCTACACCTTC.